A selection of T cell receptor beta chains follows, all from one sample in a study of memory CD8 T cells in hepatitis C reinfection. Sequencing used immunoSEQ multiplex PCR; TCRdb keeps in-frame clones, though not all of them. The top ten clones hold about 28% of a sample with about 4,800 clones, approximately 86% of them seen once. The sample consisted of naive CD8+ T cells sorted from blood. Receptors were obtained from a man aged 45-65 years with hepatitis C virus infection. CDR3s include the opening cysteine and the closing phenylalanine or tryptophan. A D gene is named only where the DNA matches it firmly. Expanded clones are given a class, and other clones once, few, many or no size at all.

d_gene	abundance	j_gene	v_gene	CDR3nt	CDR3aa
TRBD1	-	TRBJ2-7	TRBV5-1	TGCGCCAGCAGCTTGGTGACAGGGGAGGTCTACGAGCAGTACTTC	CASSLVTGEVYEQYF
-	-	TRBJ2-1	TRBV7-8	TGTGCCAGCAGCCAGGGCAATGAGCAGTTCTTC	CASSQGNEQFF
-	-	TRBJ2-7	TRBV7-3	TGTGCCAGCAGCATCGGACAGAGCTACGAGCAGTACTTC	CASSIGQSYEQYF
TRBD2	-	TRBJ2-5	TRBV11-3	TGTGCCAGCAGCTTAGGACTAGCGGAAATCCAAGAGACCCAGTACTTC	CASSLGLAEIQETQYF
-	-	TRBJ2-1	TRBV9	TGTGCCAGCAGCGCTCGAACTAGACACAATGAGCAGTTCTTC	CASSARTRHNEQFF
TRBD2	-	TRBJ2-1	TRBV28	TGTGCCAGCAGATTAGCGGGGGGCTCCTACAATGAGCAGTTCTTC	CASRLAGGSYNEQFF
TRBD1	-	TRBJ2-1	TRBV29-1	TGCAGCGTGGGGGCGGACAGGGGCGAACCCTACAATGAGCAGTTCTTC	CSVGADRGEPYNEQFF
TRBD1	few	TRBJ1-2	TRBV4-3	TGCGCCAGCAGCCAAGATGGGGACAGCTATGGCTACACCTTC	CASSQDGDSYGYTF
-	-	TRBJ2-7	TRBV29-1	TGCAGCGTTGTTGTTACGGGTCGGGTGTCGTACGAGCAGTACTTC	CSVVVTGRVSYEQYF
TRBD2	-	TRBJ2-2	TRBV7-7	TGTGCTAGCAGCCTGGCCGGGACTACCACCGGGGAGCTGTTTTTT	CASSLAGTTTGELFF
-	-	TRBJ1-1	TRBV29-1	TGCAGCGTTGACCTAGACGCGAAAGATATGAACACTGAAGCTTTCTTT	CSVDLDAKDMNTEAFF
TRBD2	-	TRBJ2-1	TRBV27	TGTGCCAGCGAGGGACTACAAGACAATGAGCAGTTCTTC	CASEGLQDNEQFF
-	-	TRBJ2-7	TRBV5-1	TGCGCCAGCAGCTTCTTTGGACTGACGTACGAGCAGTACTTC	CASSFFGLTYEQYF
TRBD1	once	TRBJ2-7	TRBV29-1	TGCAGCGTGGTGGGACAGGCTACCTACGAGCAGTACTTC	CSVVGQATYEQYF
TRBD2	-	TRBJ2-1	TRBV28	TGTGCCAGCACCACCTTGGGGGCTAGCGGGAGCTCCTACAATGAGCAGTTCTTC	CASTTLGASGSSYNEQFF
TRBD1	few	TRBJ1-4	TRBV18	TGTGCCAGCTCACCATCGGGAGGACAGGGGGCCCTTAATGAAAAACTGTTTTTT	CASSPSGGQGALNEKLFF
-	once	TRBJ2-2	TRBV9	TGTGCCAGCAGCGCCTCTGGGAGTGGGGAGCTGTTTTTT	CASSASGSGELFF
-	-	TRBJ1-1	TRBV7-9	TGTGCCAGCAGCTTAGTGGGCCGACTGAACACTGAAGCTTTCTTT	CASSLVGRLNTEAFF
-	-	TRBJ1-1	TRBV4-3	TGCGCCAGCAGCCAAGAGTTGGGGGGTAGCACTGAAGCTTTCTTT	CASSQELGGSTEAFF
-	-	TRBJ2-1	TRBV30	TGTGCCTCCAACGTGCTAAAGCAGTTCTTC	CASNVLKQFF
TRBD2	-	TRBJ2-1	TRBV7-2	TGTGCCAGCAGCTCCCATAGCGGGACGCAAGAGCAGTTCTTC	CASSSHSGTQEQFF
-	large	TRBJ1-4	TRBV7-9	TGTGCCAGCAGCTCGGTCTACGGTAGGGAGGCAACTAATGAAAAACTGTTTTTT	CASSSVYGREATNEKLFF
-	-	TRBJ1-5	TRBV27	TGTGCCAGCAGTCCCTTAGATGACAGCCTAAATCAGCCCCAGCATTTT	CASSPLDDSLNQPQHF
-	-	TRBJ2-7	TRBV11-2	TGTGCCAGCAGCTTGGTAGACAGCCTTCGTAGCGAGCAGTACTTC	CASSLVDSLRSEQYF
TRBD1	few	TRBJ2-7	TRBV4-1	TGCGCCAGCAGCCCCAGACAGGGATCAAAGGAGCAGTACTTC	CASSPRQGSKEQYF
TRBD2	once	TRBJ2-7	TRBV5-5	TGTGCCAGCAGCTTCGTAGCGGGAGCCTACGAGCAGTACTTC	CASSFVAGAYEQYF
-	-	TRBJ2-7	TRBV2	TGTGCCAGCAGTGAACTCTACAGGGTGAGCGAGCAGTACTTC	CASSELYRVSEQYF
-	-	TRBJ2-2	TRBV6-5	TGTGCCAGCAGTTCTTCTTATAGCGAAGGGACCGGGGAGCTGTTTTTT	CASSSSYSEGTGELFF
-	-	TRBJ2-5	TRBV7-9	TGTGCCAGCAGCCCCGGTCCGGAGAACCAAGAGACCCAGTACTTC	CASSPGPENQETQYF
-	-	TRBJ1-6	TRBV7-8	TGTGCCAGCAGGGCTCGGGGGACGGGCGCGTCCTATAATTCACCCCTCCACTTT	CASRARGTGASYNSPLHF
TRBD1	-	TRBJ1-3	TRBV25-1	TGTGCCAGCAGTGAATGGGACAGCCACTCTGGAAACACCATATATTTT	CASSEWDSHSGNTIYF
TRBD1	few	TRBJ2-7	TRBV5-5	TGTGCCAGCAGCTGGGGACAGGGAACCCACGAGCAGTACTTC	CASSWGQGTHEQYF
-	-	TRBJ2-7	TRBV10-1	TGCGCCAGCAGTGAGGTCGGTCCACGAGAGCAGTACTTC	CASSEVGPREQYF